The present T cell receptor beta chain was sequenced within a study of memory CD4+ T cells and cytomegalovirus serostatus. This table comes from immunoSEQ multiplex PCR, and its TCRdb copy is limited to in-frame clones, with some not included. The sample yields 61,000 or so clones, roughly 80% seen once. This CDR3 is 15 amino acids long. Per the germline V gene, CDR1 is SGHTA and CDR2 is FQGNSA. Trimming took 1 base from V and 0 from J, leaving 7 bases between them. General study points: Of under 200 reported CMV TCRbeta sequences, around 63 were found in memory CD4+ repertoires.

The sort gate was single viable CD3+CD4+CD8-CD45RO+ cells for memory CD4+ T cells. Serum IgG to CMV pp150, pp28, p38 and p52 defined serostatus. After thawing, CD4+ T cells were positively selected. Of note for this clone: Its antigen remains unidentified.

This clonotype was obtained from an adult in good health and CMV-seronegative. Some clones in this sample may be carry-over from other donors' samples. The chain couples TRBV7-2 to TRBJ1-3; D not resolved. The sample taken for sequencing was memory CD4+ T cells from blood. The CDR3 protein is CASSLGRNSGNTIYF. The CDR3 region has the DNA TGTGCCAGCAGCTTAGGCCGAAACTCTGGAAACACCATATATTTT.